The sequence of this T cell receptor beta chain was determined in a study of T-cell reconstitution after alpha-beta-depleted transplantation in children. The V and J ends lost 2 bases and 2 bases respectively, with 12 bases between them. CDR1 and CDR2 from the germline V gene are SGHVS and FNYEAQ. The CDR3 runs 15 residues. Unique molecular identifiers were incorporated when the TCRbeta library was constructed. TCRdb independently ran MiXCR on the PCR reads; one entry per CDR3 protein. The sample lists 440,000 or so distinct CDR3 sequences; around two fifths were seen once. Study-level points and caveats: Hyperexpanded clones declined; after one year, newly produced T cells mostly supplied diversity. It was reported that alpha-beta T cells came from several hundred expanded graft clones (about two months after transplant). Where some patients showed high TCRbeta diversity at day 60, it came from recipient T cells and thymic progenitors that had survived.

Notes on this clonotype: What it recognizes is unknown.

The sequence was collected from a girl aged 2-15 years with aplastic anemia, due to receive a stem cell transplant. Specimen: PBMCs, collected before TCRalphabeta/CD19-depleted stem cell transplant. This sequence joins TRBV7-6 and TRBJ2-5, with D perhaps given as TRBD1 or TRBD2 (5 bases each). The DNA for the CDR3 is TGTGCCAGCAGCTTAAAGTTGGGACGGCAAGAGACCCAGTACTTC. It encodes CASSLKLGRQETQYF.